The next 9 T cell receptor beta chains were all read from a single sample in a study of T cell responses to AZD1222 COVID-19 vaccine. The data were produced by immunoSEQ multiplex PCR, yet TCRdb's version contains in-frame clones alone and is incomplete. The sample lists tens of thousands of clones, 70% to 90% occurring once. The sequences come from peripheral blood, collected 28 days after the second AZD1222 dose. Receptor source: an adult who received the AZD1222 COVID-19 vaccine.

This clone was detected only a few times. The chain recombines TRBV28 with TRBJ2-1; D remains unclear. CDR3 size: 15 residues. V was shortened by 3 bases and J by 3 bases, with 12 bases between the two germline ends. Germline V gene sequence: CDR1 MDHEN, CDR2 SYDVKM. CDR3 sequence (DNA): TGTGCCAGCAGTTTTAGGAGTAAAAACTACAATGAGCAGTTCTTC. Its translation is CASSFRSKNYNEQFF.

The V call is TRBV6-6, the J call TRBJ1-1; a possible D gene is TRBD1 (6 bases). V lost 5 bases and J 0 bases, leaving 16 bases between the germline ends. The CDR3 loop spans 16 amino acids. CDR1 and CDR2 (germline): MNHNY, SVGAGI (reference sequence). The CDR3: CASSIGQLGVNTEAFF. CDR3 coding DNA: TGTGCCAGCAGTATTGGACAGCTCGGGGTGAACACTGAAGCTTTCTTT.

The chain has TRBV14 and TRBJ1-4; 8 nucleotides align to TRBD1. V dropped 2 bases and J dropped 5; count of bases not matched to a gene: 10. The CDR3 covers 17 residues. Per the germline V gene, CDR1 is SGHDN and CDR2 is FVKESK. The CDR3 is CASSQLRGDRRNEKLFF. DNA for the CDR3: TGTGCCAGCAGCCAACTACGTGGGGACAGGAGGAATGAAAAACTGTTTTTT.

V usage is TRBV5-5 and J usage is TRBJ2-7; D not resolved. Germline V gene lookup returns CDR1 SGHKS and CDR2 YYEKEE (reference sequence). The germline V and J ends were trimmed by 0 bases and 3 bases, with 13 bases remaining between them. The CDR3 length is 15 residues. DNA for the CDR3: TGTGCCAGCAGCTTGGGTTTAAGTAGGAGCTACGAGCAGTACTTC. This sequence encodes CASSLGLSRSYEQYF.

About this clone: This sample includes further DNA sequences coding for the same CDR3. This chain links TRBV3-1 (or the pseudogene TRBV3-2) with TRBJ1-3; maybe TRBD1 (6 bases). The CDR3 is made up of 16 amino acids. The germline CDR1 and CDR2 sequences are LGHDT and YNNKEL (reference sequence). Trimming left V 4 bases short and J 1 base short, with 14 bases between. The CDR3 nucleotides read TGTGCCAGCAGCCGACAGCCAGGACAGTCTGGAAACACCATATATTTT. Protein sequence: CASSRQPGQSGNTIYF.

The gene calls are TRBV19 and TRBJ2-4; D possibly uses TRBD1 or TRBD2 (7 bases each). The CDR3 consists of 17 residues. Per germline, CDR1 LNHDA and CDR2 SQIVND (reference sequence). V lost 5 bases, J lost 1 base, and 18 bases lay in between. The DNA of the CDR3 is TGTGCCAGTAGTCCAGGGGGGGGACAGACGGCCAAAAACATTCAGTACTTC. Translated, it gives CASSPGGGQTAKNIQYF.

V gene TRBV5-1 combines with J gene TRBJ1-4, with TRBD1 matching 8 bases. The CDR3 is 15 amino acids. J lost 11 bases, V lost 0 bases, and 9 bases had no gene match. The germline V gene has CDR1 SGHRS and CDR2 YFSETQ. The CDR3 DNA sequence: TGCGCCAGCAGCTTGGCCGGGACAGGCGGACGGAAACTGTTTTTT. This translates into CASSLAGTGGRKLFF.

The rearrangement joins TRBV2 to TRBJ2-1; 8 nucleotides agree with TRBD2. V shed 2 bases, J shed 0 bases, and the junction held 0 bases outside the gene matches. CDR1 is SNHLY, CDR2 FYNNEI, per germline. The CDR3 totals 15 residues. The CDR3 protein is CASSESGSSYNEQFF. In nucleotides, the CDR3 is TGTGCCAGCAGTGAAAGCGGGAGCTCCTACAATGAGCAGTTCTTC.

The chain carries TRBV28 and TRBJ1-5; D not resolved. The CDR3 has 13 residues. Germline-derived CDR1 and CDR2 are MDHEN and SYDVKM. Trimming shortened V by 2 bases and J by 4 bases, and 6 bases separated the two germline ends. The CDR3: CASSLSRNQPQHF. The CDR3 DNA is TGTGCCAGCAGTTTAAGTCGGAATCAGCCCCAGCATTTT.